The 23 T cell receptor beta chains presented below share a single source sample, sequenced in a study of blood T cell repertoires in COVID-19. Libraries were prepared by immunoSEQ multiplex PCR; TCRdb keeps only in-frame clonotypes and omits some of them. The data show about 49,000 clones, 55% to 70% seen once. The sample taken for sequencing was peripheral blood. The receptors come from a woman in her sixties or seventies with acute or convalescent COVID-19.

The rearrangement links TRBV6-2 or TRBV6-3 to TRBJ1-1; possible D gene TRBD1, 5 bases. V lost 4 bases to trimming and J lost 1 base, with 13 bases between them. Germline V CDR1 and CDR2: MNHEY, SVGEGT. The CDR3 runs 15 residues. CDR3 nucleotides: TGTGCCAGCAGTTGGGGCAGCCATCCGAACACTGAAGCTTTCTTT. It translates to CASSWGSHPNTEAFF.

J is TRBJ2-1 and V is TRBV10-1, with 11 bases lining up with TRBD2. Germline V gene lookup returns CDR1 WNHNN and CDR2 SYGVQD (reference sequence). This CDR3 contains 13 residues. J gave up 9 bases and V 8 bases, and 6 bases lay outside the gene matches. CDR3 bases: TGCGCCAGCGGGCTAGCGGGGGGCGGTGAGCAGTTCTTC. It translates to CASGLAGGGEQFF.

The V and J genes are TRBV18 and TRBJ1-4; D perhaps matches TRBD1 (6 bases). The CDR3 is made up of 14 amino acids. The V end lost 7 bases, the J end lost 1 base, and 10 bases lay between the germline ends. Germline CDR1 KGHSH, CDR2 LQKENI. The CDR3 protein is CASFQGKTNEKLFF. Here the CDR3 DNA reads TGTGCCAGCTTCCAGGGGAAAACTAATGAAAAACTGTTTTTT.

V and J are TRBV9 and TRBJ2-1; 9 bases align to TRBD1. V lost 0 bases, J lost 5 bases, and 3 bases stayed unmatched. This CDR3 contains 15 residues. CDR1 is SGDLS, CDR2 YYNGEE, per germline. The CDR3 bases are TGTGCCAGCAGCGTAGGGACAGGGGCCAACAATGAGCAGTTCTTC. This gives the protein CASSVGTGANNEQFF.

The V and J genes are TRBV3-1 (or the pseudogene TRBV3-2) and TRBJ2-5, with D perhaps TRBD1 (6 bases). The CDR3 length is 14 residues. CDR1 LGHDT and CDR2 YNNKEL come from the germline V gene (reference sequence). V was pared by 3 bases and J by 4 bases, with 12 bases between. CDR3 residues: CASSHHRVGETQYF. The CDR3 nucleotides are TGTGCCAGCAGCCACCACAGGGTTGGAGAGACCCAGTACTTC.

This rearrangement joins TRBV29-1 to TRBJ1-2; D gene uncertain. CDR3 length: 13 amino acids. Germline V CDR1 and CDR2: SQVTM, ANQGSEA. Deletions cut 4 bases from V and 4 bases from J, with 13 bases between. CDR3: CSVVGGSRYGYTF. DNA of the CDR3: TGCAGCGTTGTCGGCGGCTCCCGCTATGGCTACACCTTC.

This clone was seen a few times. The rearrangement uses TRBV15 and TRBJ1-4, with D possibly TRBD1 on 6 matching bases. The CDR3 runs 15 residues. Trimming shortened V by 6 bases and J by 6 bases, and 17 bases separated the two germline ends. Germline CDR1 LNHNV, CDR2 YYDKDF (reference sequence). Written as DNA, the CDR3 is TGTGCCACCAGTCACAGGGCACGGGTAGATGAAAAACTGTTTTTT. Its translation is CATSHRARVDEKLFF.

In its sample, this clone was seen many times. The V call is TRBV9, the J call TRBJ2-1, with D possibly TRBD2 on 7 matching bases. V lost 0 bases, J lost 7 bases, and 20 bases lay in between. The CDR3 covers 17 residues. Germline loops: CDR1 SGDLS, CDR2 YYNGEE. In nucleotides, the CDR3 is TGTGCCAGCAGCGTAGCCTCAACCGGGGGGCGCAAGAATGAGCAGTTCTTC. Translated, it gives CASSVASTGGRKNEQFF. The full variable domain, with the rest looked up from reference TRBV9 and TRBJ2-1, is DSGVTQTPKHLITATGQRVTLRCSPRSGDLSVYWYQQSLDQGLQFLIQYYNGEERAKGNILERFSAQQFPDLHSELNLSSLELGDSALYFCASSVASTGGRKNEQFFGPGTRLTVL.

The J gene is TRBJ2-3, the V gene TRBV11-2; 14 bases align to TRBD2. The V segment lost 2 bases and the J segment 6 bases; nucleotides outside the gene matches: 10. This CDR3 is built from 18 residues. Per the germline V gene, CDR1 is SGHAT and CDR2 is FQNNGV. Here the CDR3 DNA reads TGTGCCAGCAGCTTACACCCCGGGACTAGCGGGGGTCGGGATACGCAGTATTTT. It specifies CASSLHPGTSGGRDTQYF.

This sequence joins TRBV7-3 and TRBJ2-1; no clear D. Germline CDR1 SGHTA, CDR2 FQGTGA. The CDR3 has 13 residues. V was trimmed by 5 bases and J by 8 bases, leaving 13 bases between them. The CDR3 loop reads CASSLATKYEQFF. CDR3 DNA: TGTGCCAGCAGCCTTGCTACGAAATATGAGCAGTTCTTC.

This chain links TRBV4-1 with TRBJ2-2, with 7 bases fitting TRBD1. The CDR3 is 15 amino acids. CDR1 is MGHRA, CDR2 YSYEKL, per germline. Unmatched junction bases numbered 2, after V lost 3 bases and J lost 1 base. The CDR3 is CASSQWTGNTGELFF. Written as DNA, the CDR3 is TGCGCCAGCAGCCAGTGGACAGGGAACACCGGGGAGCTGTTTTTT.

The chain recombines TRBV11-2 with TRBJ1-3, with D hard to call. Germline V gives CDR1 SGHAT, CDR2 FQNNGV. Deletions cut 1 base from V and 0 bases from J, with 7 bases between. CDR3 length: 15 amino acids. DNA for the CDR3: TGTGCCAGCAGCTTAGGGCGGTTCTCTGGAAACACCATATATTTT. Amino acids: CASSLGRFSGNTIYF.

This clone was seen more than once but under ten times. The rearrangement joins TRBV7-9 to TRBJ2-4; weak D call: TRBD1 (5 bases). This CDR3 is 18 amino acids long. Germline values: CDR1 SEHNR, CDR2 FQNEAQ (reference sequence). V lost 4 bases and J 0 bases, leaving 19 bases between the germline ends. CDR3 region: CASSSLIRGSLAKNIQYF. The CDR3 DNA reads TGTGCCAGCAGCTCGTTGATTAGGGGTTCCCTAGCCAAAAACATTCAGTACTTC.

Only a few counts were recorded for this clone. This chain connects TRBV7-2 to TRBJ2-3; D is perhaps TRBD2 (6 bases). The CDR3 sequence is 16 residues long. Trimming took 5 bases from V and 1 from J, leaving 16 bases between them. Germline CDR1 reads SGHTA; CDR2 reads FQGNSA. CDR3: CASSHTRGVGTDTQYF. The DNA for the CDR3 is TGTGCCAGCAGCCACACACGCGGGGTCGGCACAGATACGCAGTATTTT.

Only a few counts were recorded for this clone. The chain combines TRBV24-1 with TRBJ2-1; weak D call: TRBD1 (6 bases). Germline-derived CDR1 and CDR2 are KGHDR and SFDVKD. This CDR3 is built from 14 residues. The V end was cut by 4 bases, the J end by 9 bases, with 15 bases between. This CDR3 is CATSEDGTITEQFF. The CDR3 DNA sequence: TGTGCCACCAGTGAGGACGGGACAATAACTGAGCAGTTCTTC.

V is TRBV7-8 and J is TRBJ2-2, with TRBD1 matching over 7 bases. The CDR3 has 14 residues. With V trimmed by 0 bases and J by 10 bases, 5 bases remained unmatched. The V gene's germline CDR1 is SGHVS and CDR2 FQNEAQ. The CDR3 DNA reads TGTGCCAGCAGCTTAGCGACAGGGAGCGCGGAGCTGTTTTTT. Translated, it gives CASSLATGSAELFF.

The CDR3 DNA sequence: TGTGCCTGGAGTAAAGGGACTAGCGTTCCCGGGGAGCTGTTTTTT. Translating gives CAWSKGTSVPGELFF. This chain links TRBV30 with TRBJ2-2, with 10 bases lining up with TRBD2. Germline lookup yields CDR1 GTSNPN and CDR2 SVGIG (reference sequence). V gave up 2 bases and J gave up 6 bases; unmatched junction bases: 6. CDR3 length: 15 amino acids.

The rearrangement links TRBV12-2 to TRBJ2-7; TRBD2, the D gene given by the table, was not confirmed from the DNA. TRBV12-2 is labeled a pseudogene. The CDR3 length is 16 residues. The CDR3: CASRLGRDSASGEQYF. In DNA form, the CDR3 reads TGTGCAAGTCGCTTAGGGAGGGACTCCGCCTCGGGAGAGCAGTACTTC.

This chain connects TRBV9 to TRBJ2-1, with 10 bases matching TRBD2. CDR1 SGDLS and CDR2 YYNGEE come from the germline V gene. The length of the CDR3 is 17 residues. The junction had 12 bases not matched to a gene; V was cut back by 3 bases and J by 6 bases. The CDR3 bases are TGTGCCAGCAGCGCGTCCGACACTCTAGCGGGGGTCAATGAGCAGTTCTTC. Translation gives CASSASDTLAGVNEQFF.

V gene TRBV10-3 combines with J gene TRBJ1-1; TRBD1 might be the D (5 bases). The germline V gene has CDR1 ENHRY and CDR2 SYGVKD. Trimming took 3 bases from V and 7 from J, leaving 9 bases between them. CDR3 length: 12 residues. CDR3 nucleotide sequence: TGTGCCATCAGTGACGACAGAAGTGAAGCTTTCTTT. It specifies CAISDDRSEAFF.

The rearrangement uses TRBV3-1 (or the pseudogene TRBV3-2) and TRBJ1-2; perhaps TRBD1 as D (6 bases). CDR1 and CDR2 from the germline V gene are LGHDT and YNNKEL (reference sequence). The CDR3 loop spans 15 amino acids. V lost 4 bases and J 5 bases, leaving 17 bases between the germline ends. The CDR3 DNA sequence: TGTGCCAGCAGCCCCCCAACAGGGTTACTTTATGGCTACACCTTC. Its translation: CASSPPTGLLYGYTF.

The CDR3 bases are TGTGCCAGCTCATCGACAGGGGTGGGCTACACCTTC. Its protein product is CASSSTGVGYTF. J is TRBJ1-2 and V is TRBV18, with 8 positions matching TRBD1. V shed 5 bases and J 8 bases; nucleotides not matched to a gene: 4. CDR1 and CDR2 from the germline V gene are KGHSH and LQKENI. The CDR3 has 12 residues.

This clone appeared once. The chain joins TRBV4-2 to TRBJ2-5; D is perhaps TRBD1 (5 bases). Germline CDR1 and CDR2: LGHNA and YNFKEQ. CDR3 length: 13 residues. V shed 4 bases and J shed 1 base, with 7 bases lying between them. CDR3 sequence: CASSPTVQETQYF. CDR3 bases: TGTGCCAGCAGCCCGACAGTCCAAGAGACCCAGTACTTC.